Below are 11 T cell receptor beta chains sequenced from a single sample in a study of vaccination effects on CD4 cells after COVID-19. Culture proceeded for 10 days, and CD4+ T cells were then isolated. SARS-CoV-2 infection was confirmed by PCR in the person between March and December 2020. Participants got two doses of BNT162b2 or mRNA-1273 vaccine. Clones were read by immunoSEQ multiplex PCR, and TCRdb kept only the in-frame ones, dropping some. Of tens of thousands of clones in the sample, around 80% are singletons; the top ten hold 5% to 7.5%. Which antigens these TCRs recognize remains unknown. The sample was CD4+ T cells from PBMCs cultured without peptide, taken after COVID-19 vaccination. The source is a human donor who had a prior SARS-CoV-2 infection.

CDR3 in amino acids: CASSYGGSNQPQHF. The CDR3 coding sequence is TGTGCCAGCAGTTACGGGGGGAGCAATCAGCCCCAGCATTTT. V usage is TRBV6-2 or TRBV6-3 and J usage is TRBJ1-5; a weak D match, TRBD1 (5 bases). The germline V gene encodes CDR1 MNHEY and CDR2 SVGEGT. The CDR3 runs 14 residues. V lost 2 bases and J lost 1, with 6 bases in between.

The chain recombines TRBV20-1 with TRBJ1-1; D is unclear. V lost 3 bases, J lost 10 bases, and 12 bases lay in between. CDR1 DFQATT and CDR2 SNEGSKA come from the germline V gene (reference sequence). There are 11 residues in the CDR3. The CDR3, as DNA: TGCAGTGCTAGTAATGTAGGAGGAGCTTTCTTT. Protein sequence: CSASNVGGAFF.

Concerning this clone: The junction does not match germline at one end; this may be a read error. The V gene is TRBV7-7, the J gene TRBJ2-1; D uncertain. This CDR3 has 15 amino acids. The germline V gene encodes CDR1 SSHAT and CDR2 FNYEAQ (reference sequence). The CDR3 spells CASSLEPLSYNEQFF. CDR3 DNA sequence: TGTGCTAGCAGCTTAGAACCACTCTCCTACAATGAGCAGTTCTTC.

The chain has TRBV3-1 (or the pseudogene TRBV3-2) and TRBJ2-7, with D unresolved. Germline CDR1 is LGHDT and CDR2 is YNNKEL (reference sequence). CDR3 length: 15 residues. V lost 0 bases to trimming and J lost 2 bases, with 11 bases between them. The CDR3 sequence is CASSQDYLQTYEQYF. CDR3 sequence (DNA): TGTGCCAGCAGCCAAGACTACTTACAAACCTACGAGCAGTACTTC.

J is TRBJ1-1 and V is TRBV18; no clear D. Trimming shortened V by 2 bases and J by 3 bases, and 13 bases separated the two germline ends. The length of the CDR3 is 15 residues. Germline assignment: CDR1 KGHSH and CDR2 LQKENI. The CDR3 DNA sequence: TGTGCCAGCTCACCAATCCAGGTAGATTACACTGAAGCTTTCTTT. This sequence encodes CASSPIQVDYTEAFF.

This sequence joins TRBV7-8 and TRBJ2-5; 11 nucleotides align to TRBD2. The germline V gene encodes CDR1 SGHVS and CDR2 FQNEAQ. The V gene end was trimmed by 5 bases and the J gene end by 4 bases; junction bases not matched to a gene: 6. CDR3 size: 15 residues. The CDR3 loop is CASSASGRRVETQYF. The CDR3 nucleotides are TGTGCCAGCAGCGCTAGCGGGAGGAGGGTAGAGACCCAGTACTTC.

The chain recombines TRBV30 with TRBJ1-3; possibly TRBD1 for D (5 bases). Germline V CDR1 and CDR2: GTSNPN, SVGIG (reference sequence). Trimming removed 8 bases from V and 0 bases from J, with 14 bases in between. The CDR3 has 14 residues. The CDR3 here is CAHRQISSGNTIYF. The CDR3 DNA reads as TGTGCCCATCGACAGATTTCCTCTGGAAACACCATATATTTT. Together with reference TRBV30 and TRBJ1-3, the CDR3 gives the full variable domain: SQTIHQWPATLVQPVGSPLSLECTVEGTSNPNLYWYRQAAGRGLQLLFYSVGIGQISSEVPQNLSASRPQDRQFILSSKKLLLSDSGFYLCAHRQISSGNTIYFGEGSWLTVV.

J is TRBJ2-7 and V is TRBV6-2 or TRBV6-3; D may correspond to TRBD1 or TRBD2 (5 bases each). The germline V gene encodes CDR1 MNHEY and CDR2 SVGEGT. With 0 bases removed from V and 0 bases from J, the gap between germline ends came to 12 bases. This CDR3 has 16 amino acids. The CDR3 here is CASSYSGPADSYEQYF. The CDR3 DNA is TGTGCCAGCAGTTACTCGGGACCCGCGGACTCCTACGAGCAGTACTTC.

This clone was detected only once. The chain employs TRBV5-1 and TRBJ2-5, with D possibly being TRBD1 (5 bases). The V and J ends lost 3 bases and 5 bases respectively, with 11 bases between them. Germline assignment: CDR1 SGHRS and CDR2 YFSETQ. The CDR3 covers 13 residues. CDR3 coding DNA: TGCGCCAGCAGCTGGCAGGGTCAGGAGACCCAGTACTTC. Translated: CASSWQGQETQYF.

The chain combines TRBV19 with TRBJ1-2, with D perhaps matching TRBD1 (5 bases). Germline loops: CDR1 LNHDA, CDR2 SQIVND (reference sequence). The CDR3 loop spans 16 amino acids. V lost 5 bases to trimming and J lost 7 bases, with 23 bases between them. CDR3 protein: CASSSHRDGDLFGYTF. For the CDR3, the DNA is TGTGCCAGTAGTTCTCACCGGGACGGGGACCTCTTTGGCTACACCTTC.

In this sample, this clone turned up a few times. Mismatch with germline at one junction end may stem from a read error. This chain connects TRBV5-1 to TRBJ2-7; TRBD1 matches 11 bases. The CDR3 extends over 14 amino acids. Germline CDR1 and CDR2: SGHRS and YFSETQ. Here the CDR3 DNA reads TGCGCCAGCAGCTGGACAGGGGGCTCCTCCGAGCAGTACTTC. This translates into CASSWTGGSSEQYF.